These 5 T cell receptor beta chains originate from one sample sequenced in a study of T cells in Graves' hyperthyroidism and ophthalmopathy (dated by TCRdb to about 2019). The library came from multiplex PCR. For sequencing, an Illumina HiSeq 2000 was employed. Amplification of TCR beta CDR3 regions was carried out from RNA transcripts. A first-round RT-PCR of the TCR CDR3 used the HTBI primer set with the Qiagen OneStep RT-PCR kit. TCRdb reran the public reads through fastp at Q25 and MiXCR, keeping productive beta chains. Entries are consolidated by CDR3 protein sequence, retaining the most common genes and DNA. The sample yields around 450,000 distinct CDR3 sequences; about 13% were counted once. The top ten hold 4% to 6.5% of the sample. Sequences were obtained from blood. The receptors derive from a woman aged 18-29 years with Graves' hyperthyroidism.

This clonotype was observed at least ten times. CDR3 sequence: CASRLRGRGNEQFF. The CDR3 region has the DNA TGTGCCAGCAGACTTCGCGGACGAGGCAATGAGCAGTTCTTC. The rearrangement uses TRBV3-1 and TRBJ2-1; D call uncertain. Trimming removed 6 bases from V and 6 bases from J, with 15 bases in between. The CDR3 loop spans 14 amino acids. Germline V gene lookup returns CDR1 LGHDT and CDR2 YNNKEL (reference sequence).

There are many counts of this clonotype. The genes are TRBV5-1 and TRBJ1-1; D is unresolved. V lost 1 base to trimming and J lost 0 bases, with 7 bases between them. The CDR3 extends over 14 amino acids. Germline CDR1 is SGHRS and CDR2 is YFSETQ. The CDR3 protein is CASSLFDMNTEAFF. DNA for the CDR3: TGCGCCAGCAGCTTGTTTGACATGAACACTGAAGCTTTCTTT.

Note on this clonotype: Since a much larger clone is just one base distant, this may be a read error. The chain's CDR3 is CASSTLGLADSTDTQYF. Here the CDR3 DNA reads TGTGCCAGCAGTACACTCGGACTAGCGGATAGCACAGATACGCAGTATTTT. The V and J genes are TRBV6-2 or TRBV6-3 and TRBJ2-3; TRBD2 agrees at 10 bases. Germline CDR1 MNHEY, CDR2 SVGEGT. With 5 bases clipped from V and 0 bases from J, the junction kept 8 bases outside the gene matches. CDR3 length: 17 residues.

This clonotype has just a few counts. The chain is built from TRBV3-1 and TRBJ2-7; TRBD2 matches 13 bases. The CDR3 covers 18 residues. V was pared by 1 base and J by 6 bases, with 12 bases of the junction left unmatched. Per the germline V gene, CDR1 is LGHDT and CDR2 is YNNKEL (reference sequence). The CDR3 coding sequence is TGTGCCAGCAGCCAAGTGTCGCGCGGACTAGCGGGAGTAAGCGAGCAGTACTTC. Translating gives CASSQVSRGLAGVSEQYF.

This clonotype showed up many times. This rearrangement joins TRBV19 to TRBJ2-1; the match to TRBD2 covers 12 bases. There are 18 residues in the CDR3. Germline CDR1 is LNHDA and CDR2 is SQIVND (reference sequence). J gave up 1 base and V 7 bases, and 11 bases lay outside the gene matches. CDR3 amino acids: CASTNRRLAGASYNEQFF. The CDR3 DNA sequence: TGTGCCAGTACCAACCGGAGACTAGCGGGAGCGTCCTACAATGAGCAGTTCTTC.